Here is one T cell receptor (beta chain) with its context. The sample belongs to a study of OX40 agonist ivuxolimab in advanced cancers. Measured with immunoSEQ multiplex PCR; TCRdb has only the in-frame clones, and not every one. The table lists roughly 60,000 clones, 86% of them singletons, with over 2% in the top ten. Trimming took off 0 bases at V and 7 bases at J, with 12 bases between the two ends. Germline V gene data show CDR1 as PRHDT and CDR2 as FYEKMQ (reference sequence). The CDR3 loop spans 15 amino acids. No patient had autoimmune disease or received systemic immunosuppression. This clonotype was obtained from an adult with an advanced solid tumor such as melanoma, head and neck, liver or kidney cancer. The input for sequencing was CD4+ or CD8+ T cells sorted from blood, taken in a trial of the OX40 agonist ivuxolimab. The chain combines TRBV13 with TRBJ2-2; D remains ambiguous. This CDR3 reads CASSLGTDQGGELFF. CDR3 nucleotides: TGTGCCAGCAGCTTAGGAACAGATCAAGGCGGGGAGCTGTTTTTT.